This entry features one T cell receptor beta chain sequence. There is no known antigen for this receptor. Base quality data are lacking; no much larger clone is found one base away. This entry comes from a study of blood T cell repertoires in COVID-19 (dated by TCRdb to 2018 to 2020). Regarding the research as a whole: Samples covering the acute and convalescent phases of COVID-19 were provided by collaborators in the United States, Italy and Spain. A freely available public database, intended as a resource for researchers studying the immune response to SARS-CoV-2, is where the repertoires were released. HLA class I and class II types, where available, came from metadata supplied by the sample provider rather than from assay-based typing. The sample metadata nearly always contained a de-identified subject ID, COVID-19 status, age in years and sex. Samples came from the ongoing ImmuneRACE study (first 160 participants) plus 1,254 subjects from 6 global collaborators. Subjects who had been exposed to COVID-19, were actively infected with it, or had recovered from it provided the deeply sampled blood TCRbeta repertoires that made up the dataset. The prospective study material was composed of cDNA or gDNA derived from T cells, B-cell-depleted T cells, or PBMCs. General findings and caveats noted by the study authors: The quantity of clinical and demographic metadata differed by source and by participant and was supplied without curation.

From a lookup of the germline V gene (reference sequence), CDR1 and CDR2 are PRHDT and FYEKMQ. Cut back by 5 bases and 3 bases, the V and J ends lie 11 bases apart. The CDR3 runs 14 amino acids, cysteine and phenylalanine included. The CDR3 DNA has 42 bases and is translated from base 1. The immunoSEQ Assay, a bias-controlled multiplex PCR, was used to amplify TCRbeta CDR3 regions from genomic DNA. Turning to the authors' computational methods: The number of nucleated cells in each sample was estimated by amplification of reference gene primers within the assay. To quantify the absolute abundance of each unique TCRbeta CDR3 rearrangement, sequence reads were collapsed and filtered. For each sample, productive Simpson clonality was calculated as the square root of Simpson's diversity index across productive rearrangements. The clones in this table, taken by TCRdb from immuneACCESS, are in-frame only. Not every clone is retained; where verified, under half of the shortfall comes from an unresolved V gene, and the cause of the rest is unknown. V and J calls and clone size come straight from that table; D and trimming were deduced from the DNA. For this sample there are 310,000 or so clones; 70% to 90% appear just once. The top ten hold around 6% of the sample.

Samples from volunteer blood donors who had recovered from COVID-19 were contributed by a second Seattle source. Collaborating institutions collected whole blood in K2EDTA tubes following their own protocols. For TCRbeta analysis, collaborators shipped samples in one of three forms: frozen whole blood, isolated PBMCs, or DNA extracted from either of those sample types. The chain was built from TRBV13 and TRBJ2-4, with a tentative D gene TRBD2 over 6 matching bases. This TCR was recovered from a man younger than 35 who had recovered from COVID-19. Specimen: peripheral blood. The CDR3 has the sequence CASSPPEGKNIQYF. The DNA sequence is as follows: TGTGCCAGCAGCCCCCCGGAGGGCAAAAACATTCAGTACTTC.